These 18 T cell receptor beta chains were sequenced from one sample in a study of pediatric ulcerative colitis. Repertoires were generated with immunoSEQ multiplex PCR, while TCRdb's copy carries only in-frame clones and drops some. The sample shows roughly 6,100 clones, around 92% of them seen only once. The sample was blood. The receptors originated from a girl aged 10-17 years who was a control in a study of pediatric ulcerative colitis.

The V gene is TRBV30, the J gene TRBJ1-5; 10 bases fit TRBD1. Trimming removed 3 bases from V and 4 bases from J; junction bases left unmatched: 3. This CDR3 comprises 14 residues. CDR1 is GTSNPN and CDR2 is SVGIG in the germline V gene (reference sequence). CDR3 sequence: CAWSGQGGNQPQHF. The CDR3 DNA reads TGTGCCTGGAGCGGACAGGGGGGAAATCAGCCCCAGCATTTT.

The chain links TRBV5-8 to TRBJ2-1, with TRBD2 as a possible D gene (5 bases). Germline V gene data show CDR1 as SGHTS and CDR2 as YDEGEE. Trimming took 1 base from V and 4 from J, leaving 6 bases between them. This CDR3 is 13 amino acids long. In DNA, the CDR3 is TGTGCCAGCAGCTTGAGGACTTACAATGAGCAGTTCTTC. It encodes CASSLRTYNEQFF.

The chain combines TRBV7-6 with TRBJ1-5; D possibly corresponds to TRBD1 (6 bases). CDR1 SGHVS and CDR2 FNYEAQ come from the germline V gene. Trimming left V 1 base short and J 2 bases short, with 9 bases between. The CDR3 sequence is 15 residues long. This CDR3 is CASSLGQVGNQPQHF. Written as DNA, the CDR3 is TGTGCCAGCAGCTTAGGACAGGTCGGCAATCAGCCCCAGCATTTT.

For this clone: An end of the junction differs from the germline gene, which may be a read error. The chain joins TRBV7-9 to TRBJ2-2, with 12 bases matching TRBD2. Per the germline V gene, CDR1 is SEHNR and CDR2 is FQNEAQ (reference sequence). The CDR3 loop spans 15 amino acids. CDR3 loop: CASSLAGGHTGELFF. The CDR3, as DNA: TGTGCCAGCAGCCTAGCGGGAGGGCACACCGGGGAGCTGTTTTTT. The full variable domain, rest sourced from reference TRBV7-9 and TRBJ2-2, is DTGVSQNPRHKITKRGQNVTFRCDPISEHNRLYWYRQTLGQGPEFLTYFQNEAQLEKSRLLSDRFSAERPKGSFSTLEIQRTEQGDSAMYLCASSLAGGHTGELFFGEGSRLTVL.

This sequence joins TRBV27 and TRBJ2-2; a possible D gene is TRBD1 (5 bases). CDR1 and CDR2 from the germline V gene are MNHEY and SMNVEV (reference sequence). The CDR3 runs 15 residues. V was pared by 3 bases and J by 2 bases, with 10 bases between. CDR3 nucleotides: TGTGCCAGCAGTTTTGCCAGGGTAAACACCGGGGAGCTGTTTTTT. Its translation is CASSFARVNTGELFF.

This chain connects TRBV30 to TRBJ2-3; 10 bases are shared with TRBD2. Germline CDR1 GTSNPN, CDR2 SVGIG (reference sequence). J lost 7 bases, V lost 1 base, and 8 bases had no gene match. This CDR3 region has 15 residues. CDR3 sequence (DNA): TGTGCCTGGAGTGGGGTAGCGGGAGGCCTATATACGCAGTATTTT. Encoded protein: CAWSGVAGGLYTQYF.

This rearrangement joins TRBV14 to TRBJ1-1, with a tentative D call TRBD1 (5 bases). Trimming took off 1 base at V and 5 bases at J, with 14 bases between the two ends. The CDR3 loop spans 15 amino acids. In germline, CDR1 is SGHDN, CDR2 FVKESK. The CDR3 nucleotides are TGTGCCAGCAGCCAAGCGGAGGGGCTGGGTACTGAAGCTTTCTTT. As protein: CASSQAEGLGTEAFF.

The chain links TRBV6-1 to TRBJ1-2, with D unclear. With 1 base removed from V and 4 bases from J, the gap between germline ends came to 10 bases. From germline, CDR1 is MNHNS and CDR2 SASEGT. This CDR3 region has 14 residues. CDR3 sequence reads: CASSEVGLSYGYTF. The CDR3 DNA follows: TGTGCCAGCAGTGAAGTGGGGTTGAGCTATGGCTACACCTTC.

The chain combines TRBV5-1 with TRBJ2-1; 10 bases are shared with TRBD2. The V segment lost 4 bases and the J segment 5 bases; nucleotides outside the gene matches: 6. The CDR3 sequence is 15 residues long. Germline V gene sequence: CDR1 SGHRS, CDR2 YFSETQ. Written as DNA, the CDR3 is TGCGCCAGCAGCGCCGGGACTAGCGACCACAATGAGCAGTTCTTC. It encodes CASSAGTSDHNEQFF. The complete variable domain, with remaining parts taken from reference TRBV5-1 and TRBJ2-1, reads KAGVTQTPRYLIKTRGQQVTLSCSPISGHRSVSWYQQTPGQGLQFLFEYFSETQRNKGNFPGRFSGRQFSNSRSEMNVSTLELGDSALYLCASSAGTSDHNEQFFGPGTRLTVL.

The J gene is TRBJ1-2, the V gene TRBV2; the D gene is possibly TRBD1 (5 bases). V gave up 5 bases and J gave up 1 base, with 11 bases separating them. Looked up from germline, CDR1 is SNHLY and CDR2 is FYNNEI. CDR3 length equals 14 residues. The CDR3 protein is CASSRDDLNYGYTF. The DNA for the CDR3 is TGTGCCAGCAGTAGGGACGACCTTAACTATGGCTACACCTTC. Full variable domain (missing parts from reference TRBV2 and TRBJ1-2): EPEVTQTPSHQVTQMGQEVILRCVPISNHLYFYWYRQILGQKVEFLVSFYNNEISEKSEIFDDQFSVERPDGSNFTLKIRSTKLEDSAMYFCASSRDDLNYGYTFGSGTRLTVV.

In its sample, this clone was seen a few times. V gene TRBV7-9 combines with J gene TRBJ1-5, with D unclear. The germline V and J ends were trimmed by 4 bases and 11 bases, with 15 bases remaining between them. The CDR3 loop spans 13 amino acids. Germline V gene data show CDR1 as SEHNR and CDR2 as FQNEAQ (reference sequence). The CDR3 DNA reads TGTGCCAGCAGCTCCGCGACACGCTCGACCCAGCATTTT. Its translation: CASSSATRSTQHF. The complete variable domain, with remaining parts taken from reference TRBV7-9 and TRBJ1-5, reads DTGVSQNPRHKITKRGQNVTFRCDPISEHNRLYWYRQTLGQGPEFLTYFQNEAQLEKSRLLSDRFSAERPKGSFSTLEIQRTEQGDSAMYLCASSSATRSTQHFGDGTRLSIL.

The chain joins TRBV5-1 to TRBJ1-1, with D uncertain. Trimming removed 1 base from V and 8 bases from J, with 9 bases in between. This CDR3 contains 12 residues. In germline, CDR1 is SGHRS, CDR2 YFSETQ. Here the CDR3 DNA reads TGCGCCAGCAGCTTGAGTGTGGGGGAAGCTTTCTTT. Translated, it gives CASSLSVGEAFF. Full variable domain (outside the CDR3, taken from reference TRBV5-1 and TRBJ1-1): KAGVTQTPRYLIKTRGQQVTLSCSPISGHRSVSWYQQTPGQGLQFLFEYFSETQRNKGNFPGRFSGRQFSNSRSEMNVSTLELGDSALYLCASSLSVGEAFFGQGTRLTVV.

The chain carries TRBV5-1 and TRBJ2-1; 12 bases are a match to TRBD2. Trimming took 2 bases from V and 5 from J; bases not matched to a gene: 2. Germline loops: CDR1 SGHRS, CDR2 YFSETQ. The CDR3 extends over 15 amino acids. CDR3: CASSLGLAGNNEQFF. The CDR3 bases are TGCGCCAGCAGCTTAGGACTAGCGGGAAACAATGAGCAGTTCTTC.

This clone appeared a single time. This chain joins TRBV19 and TRBJ2-1, with D unresolved. The CDR3 covers 13 residues. The V and J ends lost 1 base and 7 bases respectively, with 8 bases between them. Germline V lookup: CDR1 LNHDA, CDR2 SQIVND (reference sequence). In nucleotides, the CDR3 is TGTGCCAGTAGTATAGTAGCAGGAAATGAGCAGTTCTTC. The encoded protein is CASSIVAGNEQFF.

This clone was counted between two and nine times. The chain combines TRBV30 with TRBJ1-4, with TRBD1 as a possible D gene (5 bases). V lost 2 bases and J 0 bases, leaving 10 bases between the germline ends. CDR1 and CDR2 (germline): GTSNPN, SVGIG (reference sequence). The CDR3 is 15 amino acids. The DNA for the CDR3 is TGTGCCTGGAGTCGAGGGGTTGCAACTAATGAAAAACTGTTTTTT. Translating gives CAWSRGVATNEKLFF.

This chain joins TRBV7-6 and TRBJ2-1, with 7 bases fitting TRBD2. This CDR3 is built from 17 residues. The germline CDR1 and CDR2 sequences are SGHVS and FNYEAQ. Losses at the gene ends were 5 bases for V and 1 base for J; bases not matched to a gene: 11. The CDR3 bases are TGTGCCAGCAGCCCCCGGAGTAGCGGGTTTTCCTACAATGAGCAGTTCTTC. This sequence encodes CASSPRSSGFSYNEQFF.

V is TRBV28 and J is TRBJ2-7, with D possibly matching TRBD2 (5 bases). V lost 5 bases, J lost 0 bases, and 14 bases lay in between. Germline CDR1 MDHEN, CDR2 SYDVKM. CDR3 length: 15 amino acids. CDR3 protein: CASSAWTPYSYEQYF. The DNA for the CDR3 is TGTGCCAGCAGTGCTTGGACTCCATACTCCTACGAGCAGTACTTC.

V is TRBV4-3 and J is TRBJ2-6; D is possibly TRBD1 (5 bases). V lost 0 bases, J lost 4 bases, and 10 bases lay in between. The CDR3 runs 16 residues. The germline gives CDR1 LGHNA, CDR2 YSLEER. CDR3 sequence reads: CASSQDGARGANVLTF. The CDR3 nucleotides are TGCGCCAGCAGCCAAGATGGGGCGAGGGGGGCCAACGTCCTGACTTTC.